Below are 32 T cell receptor beta chains sequenced from a single sample in a study of T cells in Graves' hyperthyroidism and ophthalmopathy. RNA transcripts served as the template for amplifying TCR beta CDR3 regions. The TCR CDR3 was amplified in a first-round RT-PCR using the HTBI primer set. TCRdb called the multiplex PCR reads again in MiXCR, with one record for every CDR3 protein. The data show hundreds of thousands of distinct CDR3 sequences, around 15% seen once. The sample consisted of blood. The receptors originated from a woman aged 18-29 years with Graves' hyperthyroidism.

This sequence joins TRBV19 and TRBJ2-5; 7 nucleotides align to TRBD2. The CDR3 runs 14 residues. J lost 0 bases, V lost 4 bases, and 2 bases had no gene match. Germline V gene data show CDR1 as LNHDA and CDR2 as SQIVND (reference sequence). The CDR3 reads CASSTGLDQETQYF. The CDR3 region has the DNA TGTGCCAGTAGTACTGGACTAGACCAAGAGACCCAGTACTTC.

This clonotype was seen a handful of times. This chain links TRBV5-5 with TRBJ2-1, with 11 positions matching TRBD2. V lost 5 bases and J lost 4; bases outside the gene matches: 5. Germline V CDR1 and CDR2: SGHKS, YYEKEE (reference sequence). This CDR3 has 15 residues. The CDR3 sequence: CASRPTSGSYNEQFF. The CDR3 DNA is TGTGCCAGCAGGCCTACTAGCGGGAGTTACAATGAGCAGTTCTTC.

V is TRBV10-3 and J is TRBJ2-4, with 8 bases that match TRBD1. Unmatched junction bases numbered 8, after V lost 1 base and J lost 0 bases. Germline assignment: CDR1 ENHRY and CDR2 SYGVKD. This CDR3 has 18 amino acids. The CDR3, as DNA: TGTGCCATCAGTGAGTGGCCCGACAGGGGCTTAGCCAAAAACATTCAGTACTTC. Amino acid sequence: CAISEWPDRGLAKNIQYF.

J is TRBJ2-4 and V is TRBV19; 10 nucleotides line up with TRBD2. There are 16 residues in the CDR3. Germline V gene lookup returns CDR1 LNHDA and CDR2 SQIVND (reference sequence). The V and J ends lost 8 bases and 11 bases, in that order; junction bases with no gene match: 18. The CDR3 coding sequence is TGTGCCAGTTCCCCAAGGTGGGCTAGCGGGAGTGGGCTTCAGTACTTC. Residues: CASSPRWASGSGLQYF.

The table lists this clonotype with many counts. The chain employs TRBV30 and TRBJ1-2; D unclear. The germline V gene encodes CDR1 GTSNPN and CDR2 SVGIG (reference sequence). Trimming took off 0 bases at V and 7 bases at J, with 15 bases between the two ends. This CDR3 has 14 residues. Here the CDR3 DNA reads TGTGCCTGGAGTGTCGGGGATTTGGTTCCTGGCTACACCTTC. Amino acid sequence: CAWSVGDLVPGYTF.

Many counts were recorded for this clonotype. This rearrangement joins TRBV12-3 or TRBV12-4 to TRBJ1-6; perhaps TRBD1 as D (6 bases). V dropped 8 bases and J dropped 0 bases, with 26 bases sitting between them. The CDR3 extends over 20 amino acids. The CDR3 reads CASARIRGRGPSSYNSPLHF. CDR3 bases: TGTGCCAGCGCTCGAATACGGGGCAGGGGACCTAGCTCCTATAATTCACCCCTCCACTTT.

This clonotype was found a few times. V is TRBV13 and J is TRBJ2-3, with D possibly matching TRBD2 (6 bases). V lost 10 bases, J lost 5 bases, and 7 bases lay in between. The CDR3 covers 10 residues. The germline V gene has CDR1 PRHDT and CDR2 FYEKMQ (reference sequence). Here the CDR3 DNA reads TGTGCCACCGGGAGAGATACGCAGTATTTT. It encodes CATGRDTQYF.

This clonotype was detected many times. The genes are TRBV20-1 and TRBJ2-1; D is ambiguous. The CDR3 has 14 amino acids. Looked up from germline, CDR1 is DFQATT and CDR2 is SNEGSKA (reference sequence). The V and J ends lost 1 base and 6 bases respectively, with 13 bases between them. The CDR3, as DNA: TGCAGTGCTAGAGGACTGCGTCTCGGCAATGAGCAGTTCTTC. Its translation is CSARGLRLGNEQFF.

With regard to this clonotype: With a much larger clone just one base away, this may be a read error. V and J are TRBV7-9 and TRBJ1-2; possible D gene TRBD1, 5 bases. The germline V gene has CDR1 SEHNR and CDR2 FQNEAQ (reference sequence). The CDR3 extends over 12 amino acids. Trimming took off 6 bases at V and 4 bases at J, with 9 bases between the two ends. CDR3 sequence (DNA): TGTGCCAGCAGTTCAGGGCCCTATGGCTACACCTTC. Amino acids: CASSSGPYGYTF.

There are many counts of this clonotype. The chain is built from TRBV6-2 or TRBV6-3 and TRBJ1-1; TRBD1 is a possible D gene (6 bases). Germline lookup yields CDR1 MNHEY and CDR2 SVGEGT. The CDR3 is made up of 18 amino acids. Trimming left V 2 bases short and J 7 bases short, with 26 bases between. As DNA, the CDR3 is TGTGCCAGCAGTTACCCCAGGGGCGACCTCCTAATGAGGGGTGAAGCTTTCTTT. Residues: CASSYPRGDLLMRGEAFF.

This clonotype was counted a few times. The rearrangement links TRBV18 to TRBJ2-5; 8 positions agree with TRBD2. Unmatched junction bases numbered 6, after V lost 4 bases and J lost 5 bases. The CDR3 loop spans 14 amino acids. CDR1 KGHSH and CDR2 LQKENI come from the germline V gene. This CDR3 reads CASSQSAGVETQYF. The DNA for the CDR3 is TGTGCCAGCTCACAGTCAGCGGGAGTGGAGACCCAGTACTTC. The full variable domain, its missing parts supplied by reference TRBV18 and TRBJ2-5, is NAGVMQNPRHLVRRRGQEARLRCSPMKGHSHVYWYRQLPEEGLKFMVYLQKENIIDESGMPKERFSAEFPKEGPSILRIQQVVRGDSAAYFCASSQSAGVETQYFGPGTRLLVL.

This clonotype was counted ten times or more. The chain is built from TRBV28 and TRBJ2-7, with 7 bases that match TRBD1. CDR3 length equals 15 residues. Per germline, CDR1 MDHEN and CDR2 SYDVKM. V shed 6 bases and J 0 bases; nucleotides not matched to a gene: 8. In DNA form, the CDR3 reads TGTGCCAGCAGGGGTGGGACAGTACTCTCCTACGAGCAGTACTTC. Amino acid sequence: CASRGGTVLSYEQYF.

This clonotype has ten or more counts. V gene TRBV20-1 combines with J gene TRBJ1-2, with 8 bases fitting TRBD1. Germline-derived CDR1 and CDR2 are DFQATT and SNEGSKA (reference sequence). The V and J ends lost 4 bases and 4 bases, in that order; junction bases with no gene match: 2. This CDR3 region has 12 residues. In DNA, the CDR3 is TGCAGTGCTATTGGACAGGGCTATGGCTACACCTTC. It translates to CSAIGQGYGYTF.

CDR3 loop: CASSLAGDRGRGGYTF. CDR3 DNA sequence: TGTGCCAGCAGCTTGGCGGGGGACAGGGGGCGAGGTGGCTACACCTTC. The J gene is TRBJ1-2, the V gene TRBV5-4, with 12 nucleotides matching TRBD1. In germline, CDR1 is SGHNT, CDR2 YYREEE (reference sequence). The CDR3 sequence is 16 residues long. V lost 0 bases, J lost 7 bases, and 7 bases stayed unmatched.

At least ten counts were recorded for this clonotype. The CDR3 sequence is CASSFTDRGPYGYTF. For the CDR3, the DNA is TGTGCCAGCAGTTTCACGGACAGGGGTCCCTATGGCTACACCTTC. This chain uses TRBV12-3 or TRBV12-4 with TRBJ1-2; TRBD1 matches 9 bases. V lost 3 bases to trimming and J lost 4 bases; unmatched junction nucleotides: 6. The CDR3 contains 15 residues.

This clonotype has only a few counts. The genes are TRBV29-1 and TRBJ2-1, with D unresolved. With 5 bases removed from V and 1 base from J, the gap between germline ends came to 12 bases. Germline CDR1 reads SQVTM; CDR2 reads ANQGSEA. The CDR3 totals 14 residues. Here the CDR3 reads CSVWNYPSYNEQFF. In DNA form, the CDR3 reads TGCAGCGTTTGGAACTATCCGTCCTACAATGAGCAGTTCTTC.

This chain joins TRBV9 and TRBJ2-7; 7 bases map to TRBD1. This CDR3 comprises 14 residues. Germline V gives CDR1 SGDLS, CDR2 YYNGEE. The J segment lost 4 bases and the V segment lost 0 bases, leaving 4 bases of the junction unmatched. Written as DNA, the CDR3 is TGTGCCAGCAGCGTAGGAGGGGGCGATTACGAGCAGTACTTC. Encoded protein: CASSVGGGDYEQYF.

This clonotype was observed many times. The chain has TRBV20-1 and TRBJ1-1, with 8 positions matching TRBD1. V was clipped by 8 bases and J by 2 bases; unmatched bases: 10. The CDR3 covers 14 residues. CDR1 and CDR2 from the germline V gene are DFQATT and SNEGSKA (reference sequence). The CDR3 region is CSPLRDRGNTEAFF. Written as DNA, the CDR3 is TGCAGTCCCCTCCGAGACAGGGGAAACACTGAAGCTTTCTTT.

In its sample, this clonotype was seen many times. The chain is built from TRBV6-2 or TRBV6-3 and TRBJ1-1, with TRBD1 matching 8 bases. The V gene end was trimmed by 5 bases and the J gene end by 1 base; junction bases not matched to a gene: 9. The CDR3 is 16 amino acids. Germline V gives CDR1 MNHEY, CDR2 SVGEGT. The CDR3 DNA is TGTGCCAGCAGTGCCTCGGGACAGGCGGGGAACACTGAAGCTTTCTTT. Residues: CASSASGQAGNTEAFF.

This clonotype was counted only a few times. The chain employs TRBV20-1 and TRBJ1-5; tentatively, D is TRBD1 (5 bases). Germline loops: CDR1 DFQATT, CDR2 SNEGSKA (reference sequence). V shed 5 bases and J shed 1 base, with 15 bases lying between them. The CDR3 contains 15 residues. CDR3 DNA sequence: TGCAGTGCTGCCAGGGTCGGGGAGAGCAATCAGCCCCAGCATTTT. Its protein product is CSAARVGESNQPQHF.

This clonotype was counted only a few times. The chain has TRBV6-1 and TRBJ1-1, with 8 positions matching TRBD1. CDR1 is MNHNS and CDR2 is SASEGT in the germline V gene. This CDR3 spans 13 amino acids. The V and J ends lost 5 bases and 6 bases, in that order; junction bases with no gene match: 5. The CDR3 coding sequence is TGTGCCAGCAGTCAGGGGGCTATCGCTGAAGCTTTCTTT. Encoded protein: CASSQGAIAEAFF.

This clonotype turned up a few times. The junction departs from germline at one end; a sequencing error may be responsible. This rearrangement joins TRBV28 to TRBJ2-1, with 7 bases fitting TRBD1. The CDR3 sequence is 13 residues long. CDR1 and CDR2 (germline): MDHEN, SYDVKM. This chain's CDR3 is CAGSLGGWNEQFF. CDR3 in DNA: TGTGCCGGCAGTTTAGGGGGCTGGAATGAGCAGTTCTTC.

There are a few counts of this clonotype. V gene TRBV30 combines with J gene TRBJ2-7; 9 bases are shared with TRBD1. The V and J ends lost 4 bases and 6 bases, in that order; junction bases with no gene match: 7. The V gene's germline CDR1 is GTSNPN and CDR2 SVGIG (reference sequence). The CDR3 has 13 residues. The CDR3 region has the DNA TGTGCCTGGAAGGACAGGGGAAGTATCGAGCAGTACTTC. Amino acid sequence: CAWKDRGSIEQYF.

The chain is built from TRBV24-1 and TRBJ1-4; 11 bases are shared with TRBD1. The CDR3 runs to 15 residues. From germline, CDR1 is KGHDR and CDR2 SFDVKD. V was clipped by 4 bases and J by 8 bases; unmatched bases: 5. CDR3 residues: CATSDSGTGGEKLFF. The CDR3 coding sequence is TGTGCCACCAGTGACAGTGGGACAGGGGGAGAAAAACTGTTTTTT.

This chain uses TRBV29-1 with TRBJ2-1; no clear D. The CDR3 has 14 amino acids. Germline V lookup: CDR1 SQVTM, CDR2 ANQGSEA. Trimming shortened V by 1 base and J by 4 bases, and 11 bases separated the two germline ends. The CDR3 here is CSVEVGGIYNEQFF. The CDR3 DNA follows: TGCAGCGTTGAAGTCGGCGGAATATACAATGAGCAGTTCTTC.

At least ten counts were recorded for this clonotype. The chain recombines TRBV2 with TRBJ2-1; 10 bases align to TRBD2. V trimming: 7 bases; J trimming: 6 bases; junction bases outside the gene matches: 18. The CDR3 is 18 amino acids. Germline V gene sequence: CDR1 SNHLY, CDR2 FYNNEI. CDR3 sequence (DNA): TGTGCCAGCACCCGAATGGTGCAACTAGCGGGGAAGACCAATGAGCAGTTCTTC. As protein: CASTRMVQLAGKTNEQFF.

On this clonotype itself: At one end, the junction sequence differs from germline, possibly due to a read error. This chain uses TRBV10-3 with TRBJ2-1; TRBD1 matches at 7 bases. Germline-derived CDR1 and CDR2 are ENHRY and SYGVKD. This CDR3 is 14 amino acids long. CDR3 nucleotides: TGTGCCGTCAGTGCCGGGACAGAGTACAATGAGCAGTTCTTC. It translates to CAVSAGTEYNEQFF.

This clonotype showed up just a few times. The chain employs TRBV6-6 and TRBJ2-3; 10 nucleotides agree with TRBD1. Losses at the gene ends were 2 bases for V and 4 bases for J; bases not matched to a gene: 3. The germline CDR1 and CDR2 sequences are MNHNY and SVGAGI (reference sequence). CDR3 length: 15 residues. In DNA, the CDR3 is TGTGCCAGCAGTTACGGGACAGGGGTAGCAGATACGCAGTATTTT. Its translation: CASSYGTGVADTQYF.

This clonotype was recorded at least ten times. V usage is TRBV29-1 and J usage is TRBJ2-7, with 9 bases that match TRBD1. The CDR3 spans 13 residues. Germline V gives CDR1 SQVTM, CDR2 ANQGSEA. The junction had 5 bases not matched to a gene; V was cut back by 6 bases and J by 2 bases. CDR3 coding DNA: TGCAGCGTACTCGGGACAGGGACCTACGAGCAGTACTTC. It encodes CSVLGTGTYEQYF.

In its sample, this clonotype was seen a few times. J is TRBJ1-6 and V is TRBV2; D not certain. The V end was cut by 7 bases, the J end by 5 bases, with 3 bases between. Germline CDR1 is SNHLY and CDR2 is FYNNEI. The CDR3 length is 11 residues. CDR3: CASNDNSPLHF. The CDR3 bases are TGTGCCAGCAACGATAATTCACCCCTCCACTTT.

This clonotype was detected ten times or more. The chain couples TRBV20-1 to TRBJ2-7; D is undetermined. The germline V gene has CDR1 DFQATT and CDR2 SNEGSKA (reference sequence). This CDR3 has 14 amino acids. Trimming pared 3 bases from V and 7 bases from J, leaving 19 bases between. The CDR3 protein is CSASSPRAPREQYF. The CDR3, as DNA: TGCAGTGCTAGTTCCCCTAGGGCCCCTAGGGAGCAGTACTTC.

The chain has TRBV7-9 and TRBJ2-1; a possible D gene is TRBD2 (5 bases). Between the trimmed V and J ends, which lost 5 bases and 15 bases, there was a span of 20 bases. The CDR3 is 13 amino acids. CDR1 is SEHNR and CDR2 is FQNEAQ in the germline V gene (reference sequence). CDR3 loop: CASSPSLRYVGFF. CDR3 coding DNA: TGTGCCAGCAGCCCTAGCCTCAGATACGTTGGGTTCTTC.